This T cell receptor (beta chain) was sequenced during a study of T cell clonality in common variable immunodeficiency. This clone was recorded at least ten times. Its antigen is currently unknown. Read coverage stops 3 residues before the CDR3 terminus; the germline J gene supplies the remainder. Each donor provided roughly 4.5 to 8 ml of heparinized whole blood. CDR1 and CDR2 (germline): DFQATT, SNEGSKA (reference sequence). The CDR3 runs 15 residues. The V segment lost 1 base and the J segment 6 bases; nucleotides outside the gene matches: 11. Clones were read by immunoSEQ multiplex PCR, and TCRdb kept only the in-frame ones, dropping some. There are tens of thousands of clones in the sample, none observed a single time. Study observations and caveats: In common variable immunodeficiency, TCR beta chains reportedly carried fewer deletions and N-nucleotide insertions.

Sequenced: peripheral blood mononuclear cells. The TCR was taken from a person aged 18 to 75 in good health. The chain is built from TRBV20-1 and TRBJ2-7; 8 bases agree with TRBD1. The CDR3 bases that were read are TGCAGTGCTAGAGTAGGCAGGGGGCTTAGCGGCGAG. Protein product: CSARVGRGLSGE. In full, the CDR3 is CSARVGRGLSGEQYF.